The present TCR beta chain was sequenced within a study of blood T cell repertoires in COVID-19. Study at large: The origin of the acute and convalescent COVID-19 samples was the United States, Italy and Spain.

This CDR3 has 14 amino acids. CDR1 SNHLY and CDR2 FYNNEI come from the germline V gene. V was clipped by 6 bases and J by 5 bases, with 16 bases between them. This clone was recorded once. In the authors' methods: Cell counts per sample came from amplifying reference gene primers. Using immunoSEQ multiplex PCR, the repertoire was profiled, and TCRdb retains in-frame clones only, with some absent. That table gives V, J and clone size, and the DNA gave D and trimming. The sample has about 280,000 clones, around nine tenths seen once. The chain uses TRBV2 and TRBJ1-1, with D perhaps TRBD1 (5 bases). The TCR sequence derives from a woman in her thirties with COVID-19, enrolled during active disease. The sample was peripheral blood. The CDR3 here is CASSVEGKWTEAFF. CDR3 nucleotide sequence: TGTGCCAGCAGCGTGGAGGGGAAGTGGACTGAAGCTTTCTTT.